Shown below are 23 T cell receptor beta chains from a single sample sequenced in a study of T-cell reconstitution after alpha-beta-depleted transplantation in children. The TCRbeta library was prepared with unique molecular identifiers. Via MiXCR, TCRdb re-called the PCR reads, giving one row per CDR3 protein. This sample has 670,000 or so distinct CDR3 sequences, with 13% found just once. The sample was PBMCs, taken before TCRalphabeta/CD19-depleted stem cell transplant. These receptors were collected from a girl under 10 years old with congenital amegakaryocytic thrombocytopenia, due to receive a stem cell transplant.

This clonotype was seen a few times. V is TRBV5-1 and J is TRBJ2-2; 8 nucleotides align to TRBD2. The germline gives CDR1 SGHRS, CDR2 YFSETQ. The CDR3 totals 16 residues. J lost 4 bases, V lost 0 bases, and 5 bases had no gene match. DNA for the CDR3: TGCGCCAGCAGCTTGGTAGCGGGGTCGAGCACCGGGGAGCTGTTTTTT. This translates into CASSLVAGSSTGELFF. Variable domain in full (rest from reference TRBV5-1 and TRBJ2-2): KAGVTQTPRYLIKTRGQQVTLSCSPISGHRSVSWYQQTPGQGLQFLFEYFSETQRNKGNFPGRFSGRQFSNSRSEMNVSTLELGDSALYLCASSLVAGSSTGELFFGEGSRLTVL.

The chain recombines TRBV7-9 with TRBJ1-5, with D possibly matching TRBD1 (5 bases). This CDR3 has 14 amino acids. The V end was cut by 5 bases, the J end by 0 bases, with 8 bases between. In germline, CDR1 is SEHNR, CDR2 FQNEAQ (reference sequence). The DNA for the CDR3 is TGTGCCAGCAGCGAGGGGACTAGCAATCAGCCCCAGCATTTT. It codes for CASSEGTSNQPQHF.

This clonotype was observed at least ten times. The chain links TRBV28 to TRBJ1-2; no clear D gene. V lost 1 base to trimming and J lost 7 bases, with 7 bases between them. Germline-derived CDR1 and CDR2 are MDHEN and SYDVKM. CDR3 size: 12 residues. The CDR3 reads CASSLSAFGYTF. CDR3 DNA sequence: TGTGCCAGCAGTTTATCAGCTTTTGGCTACACCTTC.

The sample holds many counts of this clonotype. The genes are TRBV10-3 and TRBJ2-2; 7 bases fit TRBD1. There are 17 residues in the CDR3. Unmatched junction bases numbered 9, after V lost 0 bases and J lost 5 bases. Germline V CDR1 and CDR2: ENHRY, SYGVKD. CDR3 bases: TGTGCCATCAGTGAGTCGGGCCCCGGACAGGTGACCGGGGAGCTGTTTTTT. Translation gives CAISESGPGQVTGELFF.

This rearrangement joins TRBV5-1 to TRBJ2-1, with D possibly matching TRBD1 (6 bases). CDR3 length: 16 residues. V dropped 3 bases and J dropped 0 bases, with 13 bases sitting between them. The germline CDR1 and CDR2 sequences are SGHRS and YFSETQ. This CDR3 reads CASSSQPRGSYNEQFF. In DNA, the CDR3 is TGCGCCAGCAGCTCGCAGCCCAGGGGCTCCTACAATGAGCAGTTCTTC.

This clonotype was recorded at least ten times. The chain recombines TRBV27 with TRBJ2-4; D is unclear. V was trimmed by 4 bases and J by 1 base, leaving 2 bases between them. Per the germline V gene, CDR1 is MNHEY and CDR2 is SMNVEV (reference sequence). The CDR3 totals 12 residues. CDR3 protein: CASSSAKNIQYF. In DNA, the CDR3 is TGTGCCAGCAGTTCCGCCAAAAACATTCAGTACTTC.

Of note for this clonotype: A much bigger clone sits one base away, suggesting this may be a read error. V usage is TRBV5-1 and J usage is TRBJ2-2; D possibly corresponds to TRBD1 (5 bases). The CDR3 totals 15 residues. In germline, CDR1 is SGHRS, CDR2 YFSETQ. Trimming stripped 7 bases from V and 3 bases from J, with 16 bases between. CDR3 sequence (DNA): TGCGCCAGCGTCACAGGACCTTGGGACACCGGGGAGCTGTTTTTT. Residues: CASVTGPWDTGELFF.

The chain combines TRBV2 with TRBJ2-5, with 7 bases aligning to TRBD1. This CDR3 comprises 14 residues. Germline-derived CDR1 and CDR2 are SNHLY and FYNNEI. The trim removed 6 bases at V and 2 bases at J, leaving 6 bases unmatched. CDR3 amino acids: CASSEQGRQETQYF. CDR3 DNA: TGTGCCAGCAGCGAACAGGGGCGGCAAGAGACCCAGTACTTC.

This clonotype occurred many times. The V gene is TRBV12-3 or TRBV12-4, the J gene TRBJ2-1; 8 bases agree with TRBD1. V lost 6 bases and J lost 4; bases outside the gene matches: 8. This CDR3 spans 15 amino acids. This CDR3 is CASRATGGTYNEQFF. CDR3 in DNA: TGTGCCAGCAGGGCAACAGGGGGTACGTACAATGAGCAGTTCTTC.

There are a few counts of this clonotype. This rearrangement joins TRBV15 to TRBJ2-1; TRBD2 aligns across 7 bases. From germline, CDR1 is LNHNV and CDR2 YYDKDF (reference sequence). V lost 3 bases and J lost 8; bases outside the gene matches: 7. The CDR3 has 14 residues. The CDR3 DNA reads as TGTGCCACCAGCAGGAAAGCGGGGTCGGATGAGCAGTTCTTC. Amino acids: CATSRKAGSDEQFF.

This rearrangement joins TRBV6-1 to TRBJ2-3; D is ambiguous. Trimming shortened V by 5 bases and J by 5 bases, and 11 bases separated the two germline ends. The germline CDR1 and CDR2 sequences are MNHNS and SASEGT. The CDR3 totals 13 residues. DNA of the CDR3: TGTGCCAGCAGTCGTTCCCGGAAAGATACGCAGTATTTT. Its translation: CASSRSRKDTQYF.

This clonotype occurred many times. The chain has TRBV5-1 and TRBJ1-1, with 7 bases fitting TRBD1. This CDR3 is built from 11 residues. The V and J ends lost 4 bases and 8 bases, in that order; junction bases with no gene match: 2. Germline V CDR1 and CDR2: SGHRS, YFSETQ. The CDR3 DNA is TGCGCCAGCAGCAGGGGGCAGGAAGCTTTCTTT. Translated, it gives CASSRGQEAFF.

The chain is built from TRBV10-3 and TRBJ2-1; 11 bases align to TRBD2. Germline V lookup: CDR1 ENHRY, CDR2 SYGVKD. Unmatched junction bases numbered 7, after V lost 6 bases and J lost 6 bases. The CDR3 spans 15 residues. The CDR3 sequence is CAISLAGGRINEQFF. CDR3 DNA sequence: TGTGCCATCAGCCTAGCGGGAGGCCGAATCAATGAGCAGTTCTTC.

This clonotype was found many times. CDR3 nucleotides: TGCAGTGCTAGAGATCTCGGGCCATTTGCCGATGAGCAGTTCTTC. Its translation is CSARDLGPFADEQFF. This chain links TRBV20-1 with TRBJ2-1; D remains ambiguous. Per the germline V gene, CDR1 is DFQATT and CDR2 is SNEGSKA (reference sequence). Between the trimmed V and J ends, which lost 0 bases and 8 bases, there was a span of 17 bases. CDR3 length: 15 amino acids.

In regard to this clonotype: This may stem from a read error, because a much larger clone lies one nucleotide away. The rearrangement links TRBV5-1 to TRBJ1-2, with 7 nucleotides matching TRBD1. The germline CDR1 and CDR2 sequences are SGHRS and YFSETQ. The CDR3 length is 12 residues. Here the CDR3 reads CASSLYRGGYPF. The CDR3 coding sequence is TGCGCCAGCAGCTTATACAGGGGTGGCTACCCCTTC.

This clonotype was seen repeatedly, ten times or more. V and J are TRBV7-6 and TRBJ2-3; 10 positions match TRBD2. Unmatched junction bases numbered 8, after V lost 4 bases and J lost 1 base. CDR1 is SGHVS, CDR2 FNYEAQ, per germline. The CDR3 is made up of 17 amino acids. This CDR3 reads CASSSARTSGGTDTQYF. The CDR3 bases are TGTGCCAGCAGCTCCGCCCGCACTAGCGGGGGCACAGATACGCAGTATTTT.

Ten or more counts support this clonotype. This rearrangement joins TRBV5-1 to TRBJ1-1, with TRBD1 matching over 8 bases. Per germline, CDR1 SGHRS and CDR2 YFSETQ. The CDR3 is 15 residues long. The V segment lost 4 bases and the J segment 3 bases; nucleotides outside the gene matches: 8. CDR3 sequence (DNA): TGCGCCAGCAGCGGAAAACAGGGGGGTGACACTGAAGCTTTCTTT. Translated, it gives CASSGKQGGDTEAFF.

This chain links TRBV5-1 with TRBJ2-5; TRBD1 matches 8 bases. Trimming took 2 bases from V and 5 from J; bases not matched to a gene: 2. There are 13 residues in the CDR3. Germline-derived CDR1 and CDR2 are SGHRS and YFSETQ. The CDR3 region has the DNA TGCGCCAGCAGCTTAAGGACAGGGGAGACCCAGTACTTC. Translated, it gives CASSLRTGETQYF. The full variable domain, its missing parts supplied by reference TRBV5-1 and TRBJ2-5, is KAGVTQTPRYLIKTRGQQVTLSCSPISGHRSVSWYQQTPGQGLQFLFEYFSETQRNKGNFPGRFSGRQFSNSRSEMNVSTLELGDSALYLCASSLRTGETQYFGPGTRLLVL.

The chain couples TRBV7-3 to TRBJ2-3; D ambiguous. The CDR3 length is 15 residues. In germline, CDR1 is SGHTA, CDR2 FQGTGA. With 5 bases removed from V and 0 bases from J, the gap between germline ends came to 12 bases. In nucleotides, the CDR3 is TGTGCCAGCAGCCCGCGGCGGACGAGCACAGATACGCAGTATTTT. Translating it yields CASSPRRTSTDTQYF.

This clonotype was observed many times. The J gene is TRBJ2-7, the V gene TRBV20-1; possibly TRBD1 or TRBD2 for D (5 bases each). The CDR3 has 14 amino acids. Germline lookup yields CDR1 DFQATT and CDR2 SNEGSKA (reference sequence). Trimming removed 3 bases from V and 2 bases from J, with 14 bases in between. The CDR3 region is CSARDRGGAYEQYF. CDR3 nucleotide sequence: TGCAGTGCTAGGGATCGGGGCGGAGCCTACGAGCAGTACTTC.

The V and J genes are TRBV5-1 and TRBJ2-1, with TRBD2 matching over 10 bases. The germline V gene has CDR1 SGHRS and CDR2 YFSETQ. The CDR3 has 17 amino acids. V lost 0 bases and J lost 8; bases outside the gene matches: 11. CDR3 coding DNA: TGCGCCAGCAGCTTGGTTGTGGCTAGCGGGAGTTCGGATGAGCAGTTCTTC. It specifies CASSLVVASGSSDEQFF.

In its sample, this clonotype was seen a few times. V and J are TRBV15 and TRBJ2-1; 7 bases line up with TRBD2. V lost 1 base to trimming and J lost 6 bases; unmatched junction nucleotides: 15. The CDR3 totals 18 residues. Germline-derived CDR1 and CDR2 are LNHNV and YYDKDF (reference sequence). The CDR3: CATSRVLGRLAAVNEQFF. The CDR3 DNA follows: TGTGCCACCAGCAGAGTGCTAGGGAGACTAGCAGCGGTCAATGAGCAGTTCTTC.

Worth noting for this clonotype: A read error may be the cause here, since a much bigger clone is one base away. The J gene is TRBJ1-4, the V gene TRBV20-1; D uncertain. The CDR3 contains 16 residues. CDR1 and CDR2 from the germline V gene are DFQATT and SNEGSKA (reference sequence). The CDR3 here is CSARSGLFSTNEKPFF. In nucleotides, the CDR3 is TGCAGTGCCCGGTCCGGACTCTTTTCAACTAATGAAAAACCGTTTTTT.